These T cell receptor beta chains were read from a single sample in a study of shared clonotypes between healthy human individuals. Measured with immunoSEQ multiplex PCR; TCRdb has only the in-frame clones, and not every one. The sample records approximately 530,000 clones, less than 96% being singletons. Sequencing was done on a sample of naive CD4+ T cells sorted from blood. The receptors were sampled from a woman in her twenties or thirties in good health. Both conserved end residues are part of each CDR3. The D gene is left open where the match is weak. Clone size is given for some rows only: seen once, a few or many times, or a class if the clone is expanded.

D	J	size	V	DNA	CDR3
.	TRBJ2-2	.	TRBV14	TGTGCCAGCAGCCAAAGCACCGGGGAGCTGTTTTTT	CASSQSTGELFF
TRBD1	TRBJ1-1	once	TRBV5-1	TGCGCCAGCAGCTTGGCTATACAGGGGATGAACACTGAAGCTTTCTTT	CASSLAIQGMNTEAFF
TRBD1	TRBJ2-1	.	TRBV5-1	TGCGCCAGCAGCTTCTCCGGGACAGGGGTCAATGAGCAGTTCTTC	CASSFSGTGVNEQFF
TRBD1	TRBJ2-2	.	TRBV2	TGTGCCAGCAGCCGACAGGGGGCGCGCACCGGGGAGCTGTTTTTT	CASSRQGARTGELFF
TRBD1	TRBJ2-5	.	TRBV5-1	TGCGCCAGCAGCGTCGTACCCGGGACAGGGGTAGAGACCCAGTACTTC	CASSVVPGTGVETQYF
.	TRBJ2-2	.	TRBV11-2	TGTGCCAGCGCCAGGACCGGGGAGCTGTTTTTT	CASARTGELFF
.	TRBJ1-4	.	TRBV19	TGTGCCAGTTCGCTCCCACGGGAGAACGAAAAACTGTTTTTT	CASSLPRENEKLFF
.	TRBJ2-2	.	TRBV29-1	TGCAGCGTTGCCGGGCCATTAAACACCGGGGAGCTGTTTTTT	CSVAGPLNTGELFF
.	TRBJ1-6	.	TRBV5-1	TGCGCCAGCAGCATGTCCTATCGGGCCGATTCACCCCTCCACTTT	CASSMSYRADSPLHF
TRBD2	TRBJ2-1	once	TRBV18	TGTGCCAGCTCCCCTGGAGGGAGGGGTGGCAATGAGCAGTTCTTC	CASSPGGRGGNEQFF
TRBD2	TRBJ2-1	.	TRBV28	TGTGCCAGCAGGACTAGCCTGTCCTACAATGAGCAGTTCTTC	CASRTSLSYNEQFF
TRBD2	TRBJ2-7	once	TRBV4-1	TGCGCCAGCAGCCAAGACAGGCGGGAGATCCACGAGCAGTACTTC	CASSQDRREIHEQYF
.	TRBJ2-7	.	TRBV23-1	TGCGCCAGCAGTCAATGCACGGAAGCACTCTACGAGCAGTACTTC	CASSQCTEALYEQYF
TRBD2	TRBJ2-2	.	TRBV11-3	TGTGCCAGCAGCTCTCCCCCTAGCGGGAGTAACACCGGGGAGCTGTTTTTT	CASSSPPSGSNTGELFF
.	TRBJ2-5	.	TRBV7-9	TGTGCCAGCAGCGATCTGGGGGAGACCCAGTACTTC	CASSDLGETQYF